Given below is one T cell receptor beta chain in context. This entry is derived from a study of long-term antiretroviral therapy in people with HIV. The V and J ends lost 6 bases and 4 bases respectively, with 6 bases between them. The CDR3 totals 11 residues. Germline CDR1 MNHEY, CDR2 SVGAGI. Investigators performed immunoSEQ version v3.0 at survey level. The table came from immunoSEQ multiplex PCR; TCRdb's copy has only in-frame clones and leaves some out. The table lists 20,000 to 25,000 clones, 80% to 95% of them singletons, with 7.3% in the top ten. The starting material was unsorted PBMCs, obtained 4.4 years after starting antiretroviral therapy. The receptor was derived from a woman in her forties or fifties with HIV. The V and J genes are TRBV6-5 and TRBJ2-5; D is uncertain. CDR3: CASRLRETQYF. CDR3 nucleotides: TGTGCCAGCAGACTAAGAGAGACCCAGTACTTC.